The clone carrying this T cell receptor (beta chain) was seen many times. What it binds is not known. The sample comes from a study of regulatory T cells in long-lasting Graves disease. Study details: Persistent Graves' disease meant over 5 years of antithyroid drugs with positive TSH receptor antibodies. The study's findings and limits: Limited sample numbers may have lowered accuracy. Relative to newly diagnosed Graves' patients, persistent ones had lower TCR diversity.

The authors built TCR beta libraries using iRepertoire HTBI primers and Arm-PCR of CDR3 regions. TCRdb re-derived calls from the multiplex PCR reads in MiXCR, one entry per CDR3 protein. The data contain roughly 450,000 distinct CDR3 sequences, approximately 23% of them singletons. The CDR3 sequence is 15 residues long. With 5 bases clipped from V and 5 bases from J, the junction kept 9 bases outside the gene matches. Per germline, CDR1 SGHAT and CDR2 FQNNGV. The time point: persistent/refractory GD, antithyroid drugs over 5 years with positive TRAb. RNA isolated from PBMCs was used to make the TCR library. The collection involved drawing approximately 9 milliliters of peripheral blood into EDTA tubes.

This sequence originates from a female donor with Graves disease. J is TRBJ1-1 and V is TRBV11-2; 9 positions match TRBD1. Specimen: peripheral blood mononuclear cells (PBMCs), collected when the disease was refractory, from a patient treated with antithyroid drugs. CDR3 in amino acids: CASSTNRGPRTEAFF. Written as DNA, the CDR3 is TGTGCCAGCAGCACTAACAGGGGGCCGAGGACTGAAGCTTTCTTT.